The 20 T cell receptor beta chains presented below share a single source sample, sequenced in a study of blood T cell repertoires in COVID-19. The table came from immunoSEQ multiplex PCR; TCRdb's copy has only in-frame clones and leaves some out. The profile shows 300,000 to 450,000 clones, roughly 80% of them singletons. Sequencing input: peripheral blood. Receptors were obtained from a human donor with acute or convalescent COVID-19. The donor label of this sample is uncertain.

V usage is TRBV12-3 or TRBV12-4 and J usage is TRBJ2-1; D remains unclear. The CDR3 is made up of 11 amino acids. V was clipped by 5 bases and J by 10 bases, with 9 bases between them. Written as DNA, the CDR3 is TGTGCCAGCAGTGTTCTCCGGGAGCAGTTCTTC. Encoded protein: CASSVLREQFF.

The chain combines TRBV19 with TRBJ1-5, with a possible D match to TRBD1 (5 bases). Germline V gene sequence: CDR1 LNHDA, CDR2 SQIVND (reference sequence). The ends were cut back, 8 bases at V and 6 bases at J, with 20 bases in the middle. This CDR3 region has 15 residues. CDR3 sequence reads: CASCKAGGRGQPQHF. The CDR3 nucleotides are TGTGCCAGTTGCAAAGCGGGGGGTCGGGGTCAGCCCCAGCATTTT.

The chain joins TRBV5-1 to TRBJ2-7; 10 nucleotides line up with TRBD1. The V and J ends lost 0 bases and 7 bases, in that order; junction bases with no gene match: 7. The germline V gene has CDR1 SGHRS and CDR2 YFSETQ. CDR3 length: 15 amino acids. CDR3 loop: CASSLGDRGIGEQYF. The CDR3 DNA follows: TGCGCCAGCAGCTTGGGGGACAGGGGAATTGGGGAGCAGTACTTC.

The J gene is TRBJ1-2, the V gene TRBV6-1, with D unclear. V was cut by 0 bases and J by 7 bases, with 12 bases left in between. Germline V lookup: CDR1 MNHNS, CDR2 SASEGT. This CDR3 contains 14 residues. CDR3 bases: TGTGCCAGCAGTGAAGCTCTCGCCCTAGGTGGCTACACCTTC. Encoded protein: CASSEALALGGYTF.

Concerning this clone: A junction boundary mismatches the germline segment, possibly from a read error. This chain joins TRBV30 and TRBJ1-1, with 8 bases lining up with TRBD1. This CDR3 contains 18 residues. CDR1 and CDR2 from the germline V gene are GTSNPN and SVGIG (reference sequence). This chain's CDR3 is CAWSVRRGLIWVKTEAFF. The CDR3 DNA follows: TGTGCCTGGAGTGTACGCAGGGGGCTCATATGGGTGAAAACTGAAGCTTTCTTT.

The chain employs TRBV29-1 and TRBJ2-3, with D perhaps matching TRBD2 (6 bases). Germline lookup yields CDR1 SQVTM and CDR2 ANQGSEA. Deletions cut 4 bases from V and 4 bases from J, with 9 bases between. The CDR3 runs 12 residues. CDR3 nucleotides: TGCAGCGTTGTCCCGGGGGCAGATACGCAGTATTTT. Amino acids: CSVVPGADTQYF.

This chain uses TRBV7-2 with TRBJ1-6, with a possible D match to TRBD1 (6 bases). The CDR3 runs 15 residues. Trimming took off 5 bases at V and 7 bases at J, with 15 bases between the two ends. In germline, CDR1 is SGHTA, CDR2 FQGNSA. In DNA form, the CDR3 reads TGTGCCAGCAGCAACGACGGGACAACAAATTCACCCCTCCACTTT. Amino acids: CASSNDGTTNSPLHF.

This clone has a single count. The chain has TRBV28 and TRBJ2-7; TRBD1 aligns across 8 bases. V lost 6 bases, J lost 0 bases, and 7 bases stayed unmatched. The CDR3 consists of 15 residues. Germline CDR1 and CDR2: MDHEN and SYDVKM. The CDR3 nucleotides are TGTGCCAGCAGGGACAGGGAAGCCCCCTCCTACGAGCAGTACTTC. Translating it yields CASRDREAPSYEQYF. Filled out from reference TRBV28 and TRBJ2-7, the complete variable domain reads DVKVTQSSRYLVKRTGEKVFLECVQDMDHENMFWYRQDPGLGLRLIYFSYDVKMKEKGDIPEGYSVSREKKERFSLILESASTNQTSMYLCASRDREAPSYEQYFGPGTRLTVT.

This chain links TRBV4-2 with TRBJ1-4; 9 bases are shared with TRBD1. From germline, CDR1 is LGHNA and CDR2 YNFKEQ. This CDR3 has 15 residues. Trimming removed 3 bases from V and 8 bases from J; junction bases left unmatched: 7. This chain's CDR3 is CASSQDDRGREKLFF. The CDR3 nucleotides read TGTGCCAGCAGCCAGGACGACAGGGGGAGGGAAAAACTGTTTTTT.

The chain is built from TRBV5-1 and TRBJ1-2; unclear D gene. This CDR3 region has 13 residues. The germline CDR1 and CDR2 sequences are SGHRS and YFSETQ. V was clipped by 2 bases and J by 8 bases, with 13 bases between them. CDR3 protein: CASSFQSHSGYTF. CDR3 sequence (DNA): TGCGCCAGCAGCTTTCAAAGTCACAGCGGCTACACCTTC.

This rearrangement joins TRBV6-6 to TRBJ1-4; TRBD1 aligns across 7 bases. Germline V gene lookup returns CDR1 MNHNY and CDR2 SVGAGI (reference sequence). The length of the CDR3 is 14 residues. Losses at the gene ends were 7 bases for V and 13 bases for J; bases not matched to a gene: 15. CDR3: CASTDGTELRGLFF. The CDR3 bases are TGTGCCAGCACCGACGGGACAGAGCTACGCGGACTGTTTTTT.

This sequence joins TRBV5-6 and TRBJ2-1, with TRBD2 matching 7 bases. The CDR3 extends over 16 amino acids. Germline trimming cut 1 base from V and 5 bases from J; bases unmatched to any gene: 9. Germline lookup yields CDR1 SGHDT and CDR2 YYEEEE. The DNA for the CDR3 is TGTGCCAGCAGCTTGAGAGCACTAGCGCTTAACAATGAGCAGTTCTTC. Translating gives CASSLRALALNNEQFF.

The genes are TRBV5-1 and TRBJ1-4; D is possibly TRBD1 (6 bases). The CDR3 totals 14 residues. The germline V gene has CDR1 SGHRS and CDR2 YFSETQ. The V and J ends lost 3 bases and 7 bases respectively, with 13 bases between them. CDR3 nucleotide sequence: TGCGCCAGCAGCTCAGGGGTTTGGGGTGAAAAACTGTTTTTT. Translated, it gives CASSSGVWGEKLFF.

J is TRBJ1-4 and V is TRBV15; D is unclear. The V end lost 1 base, the J end lost 8 bases, and 17 bases lay between the germline ends. The CDR3 is 16 amino acids. Germline V gene data show CDR1 as LNHNV and CDR2 as YYDKDF (reference sequence). CDR3 sequence: CATSRVNLHRGEKLFF. CDR3 sequence (DNA): TGTGCCACCAGCAGAGTAAACCTCCACCGAGGGGAAAAACTGTTTTTT.

V and J are TRBV9 and TRBJ1-3, with D maybe TRBD1 (5 bases). V was shortened by 4 bases and J by 9 bases, with 17 bases between the two germline ends. CDR1 is SGDLS and CDR2 is YYNGEE in the germline V gene. The CDR3 contains 14 residues. The CDR3: CASSRQSEGSTIYF. The CDR3 coding sequence is TGTGCCAGCAGCAGACAGTCTGAAGGGTCCACCATATATTTT.

This chain connects TRBV6-5 to TRBJ1-1; possible D gene TRBD1, 5 bases. With 6 bases removed from V and 1 base from J, the gap between germline ends came to 15 bases. This CDR3 contains 15 residues. Germline CDR1 is MNHEY and CDR2 is SVGAGI. The CDR3 region has the DNA TGTGCCAGCAGCCCGATGGGGGGTGGGAACACTGAAGCTTTCTTT. Translation gives CASSPMGGGNTEAFF.

The rearrangement joins TRBV28 to TRBJ2-2; D remains ambiguous. Germline loops: CDR1 MDHEN, CDR2 SYDVKM. The CDR3 is 13 residues long. Trimming took 1 base from V and 7 from J, leaving 7 bases between them. CDR3 nucleotides: TGTGCCAGCAGTTTATACGGTGGCGGGGAGCTGTTTTTT. The encoded protein is CASSLYGGGELFF. The variable domain in full, with the rest retrieved from reference TRBV28 and TRBJ2-2, is DVKVTQSSRYLVKRTGEKVFLECVQDMDHENMFWYRQDPGLGLRLIYFSYDVKMKEKGDIPEGYSVSREKKERFSLILESASTNQTSMYLCASSLYGGGELFFGEGSRLTVL.

J is TRBJ2-2 and V is TRBV2; TRBD1 agrees at 7 bases. With V trimmed by 6 bases and J by 6 bases, 7 bases remained unmatched. This CDR3 region has 14 residues. In germline, CDR1 is SNHLY, CDR2 FYNNEI. CDR3 region: CASRAQGTSGELFF. The CDR3, as DNA: TGTGCCAGCAGGGCACAGGGGACGTCCGGGGAGCTGTTTTTT.

This chain links TRBV28 with TRBJ1-5; no clear D gene. The V gene's germline CDR1 is MDHEN and CDR2 SYDVKM. V lost 6 bases to trimming and J lost 0 bases, with 12 bases between them. The length of the CDR3 is 15 residues. CDR3 region: CASSSRRISNQPQHF. The CDR3 DNA follows: TGTGCCAGCAGCAGTCGGAGAATTAGCAATCAGCCCCAGCATTTT.

The chain combines TRBV7-2 with TRBJ2-3; 12 positions match TRBD2. V shed 1 base and J 4 bases; nucleotides not matched to a gene: 6. Per the germline V gene, CDR1 is SGHTA and CDR2 is FQGNSA. The CDR3 totals 17 residues. The CDR3 is CASSLDPSGGASDTQYF. The CDR3 region has the DNA TGTGCCAGCAGCTTAGACCCTAGCGGGGGGGCCTCAGATACGCAGTATTTT.